Below, 7 T cell receptor beta chains from the same sample are listed, as sequenced in a study of beta chain features in type 1 diabetes. Expressed TCRB transcripts got sequenced, as all isolated RNA was reverse transcribed. Sequencing was performed with immunoSEQ multiplex PCR; in TCRdb, only in-frame clones are kept and a portion is missing. The sample carries 130,000 to 150,000 clones, less than 15% recorded once. These receptors have no identified antigens. General observations from the study: There was a moderate but significant shortening of TCRB CDR3s in all four CD4+ subsets of Type 1 diabetes patients.

The sequenced sample was central memory CD4+ T cells from blood. The receptor source for this set is a man younger than 35 with type 1 diabetes.

This clone occurred a few times. The chain couples TRBV18 to TRBJ1-1; 7 bases agree with TRBD1. The CDR3 length is 13 residues. The trim removed 5 bases at V and 10 bases at J, leaving 10 bases unmatched. Germline V gives CDR1 KGHSH, CDR2 LQKENI. The CDR3 nucleotides read TGTGCCAGCTCAGCCGACAGGGCCCAGGGAGCTTTCTTT. Its protein product is CASSADRAQGAFF.

This clone was counted ten times or more. The identical CDR3 is also encoded by other nucleotide sequences in the sample. This chain joins TRBV6-5 and TRBJ2-3, with 9 bases matching TRBD2. V was clipped by 6 bases and J by 1 base; unmatched bases: 2. CDR1 MNHEY and CDR2 SVGAGI come from the germline V gene. The CDR3 spans 14 residues. The CDR3 nucleotides are TGTGCCAGCAGGAGGACTAGCGGCACAGATACGCAGTATTTT. The encoded protein is CASRRTSGTDTQYF.

The gene calls are TRBV30 and TRBJ2-3; TRBD2 might be the D (5 bases). The CDR3 length is 14 residues. Germline lookup yields CDR1 GTSNPN and CDR2 SVGIG (reference sequence). V dropped 3 bases and J dropped 0 bases, with 10 bases sitting between them. CDR3: CAWSGVASTDTQYF. In DNA form, the CDR3 reads TGTGCCTGGAGCGGGGTAGCTAGCACAGATACGCAGTATTTT.

The CDR3 here is CASSLEGGWETQYF. CDR3 coding DNA: TGTGCCAGCAGCTTGGAGGGAGGCTGGGAGACCCAGTACTTC. The chain couples TRBV5-6 to TRBJ2-5; a weak D match, TRBD2 (6 bases). This CDR3 comprises 14 residues. CDR1 and CDR2 from the germline V gene are SGHDT and YYEEEE. V lost 0 bases and J lost 5, with 11 bases in between.

The chain uses TRBV5-1 and TRBJ1-2; D might be TRBD1 (6 bases). Germline V lookup: CDR1 SGHRS, CDR2 YFSETQ. The CDR3 is 14 amino acids. The V gene lost 0 bases and the J gene lost 2 bases, with 8 bases spanning the gap. In DNA, the CDR3 is TGCGCCAGCAGCTTGGCCGGACAGAACTATGGCTACACCTTC. It codes for CASSLAGQNYGYTF. Complete variable domain (other parts from reference TRBV5-1 and TRBJ1-2): KAGVTQTPRYLIKTRGQQVTLSCSPISGHRSVSWYQQTPGQGLQFLFEYFSETQRNKGNFPGRFSGRQFSNSRSEMNVSTLELGDSALYLCASSLAGQNYGYTFGSGTRLTVV.

This clone has more than one count but fewer than ten. V usage is TRBV27 and J usage is TRBJ2-5; a possible D gene is TRBD1 (8 bases). Germline assignment: CDR1 MNHEY and CDR2 SMNVEV (reference sequence). The V end lost 5 bases, the J end lost 3 bases, and 22 bases lay between the germline ends. The CDR3 is 17 residues long. The CDR3 nucleotides read TGTGCCAGCAGTCCCTCCCCGACAGGGGCGGGGGAAGAGACCCAGTACTTC. Translation: CASSPSPTGAGEETQYF.

The genes are TRBV19 and TRBJ1-1, with D hard to call. Germline V gene data show CDR1 as LNHDA and CDR2 as SQIVND (reference sequence). The CDR3 loop spans 15 amino acids. Between the trimmed V and J ends, which lost 6 bases and 0 bases, there was a span of 14 bases. In nucleotides, the CDR3 is TGTGCCAGTAGCTCTGGCAGCTTCATGAACACTGAAGCTTTCTTT. This translates into CASSSGSFMNTEAFF.